This T cell receptor (beta chain) was obtained from a study of beta chain features in type 1 diabetes. As every portion of the isolated RNA was reverse transcribed, the sequencing read expressed TCRB transcripts. Clones were read by immunoSEQ multiplex PCR, and TCRdb kept only the in-frame ones, dropping some. The profile shows about 59,000 clones, about three fifths of them singletons. V was cut by 2 bases and J by 1 base, with 14 bases left in between. The germline CDR1 and CDR2 sequences are GTSNPN and SVGIG (reference sequence). CDR3 length equals 15 residues. Notes on the study in general: Sequencing used cDNA, and cells with high TCR expression could therefore be over-represented.

Blood was collected once per donor into heparin, averaging about 0.12 L. This clone has only a few counts. Its specificity is unknown. Sequenced: Tregs from blood. This TCR came from a woman between 18 and 29 years old in good health. The chain couples TRBV30 to TRBJ1-1; possible D gene TRBD1, 5 bases. The chain's CDR3 is CAWSRGTFSNTEAFF. The CDR3 coding sequence is TGTGCCTGGAGTCGGGGGACCTTCTCGAACACTGAAGCTTTCTTT. The complete variable domain, with remaining parts taken from reference TRBV30 and TRBJ1-1, reads SQTIHQWPATLVQPVGSPLSLECTVEGTSNPNLYWYRQAAGRGLQLLFYSVGIGQISSEVPQNLSASRPQDRQFILSSKKLLLSDSGFYLCAWSRGTFSNTEAFFGQGTRLTVV.